The T cell receptor beta chain described here comes from a study of Tregs in tolerant kidney transplant recipients. The V end was cut by 4 bases, the J end by 2 bases, with 13 bases between. Germline V lookup: CDR1 SGHAT, CDR2 FQNNGV. The CDR3 extends over 15 amino acids. With regard to this clone: With the read ending 3 residues before the CDR3 end, the germline J gene is used to fill in that end.

Profiled with immunoSEQ multiplex PCR; TCRdb holds only in-frame clones, not every one. The sample table includes approximately 13,000 clones. The nonmyeloablative bone marrow transplants came from related graft donors, with transient mixed chimerism. J is TRBJ2-3 and V is TRBV11-2; no definite D call. Sequenced here: CD8+ T cells from blood (PBMCs), sampled 6 months after the transplant. The sequence came from a human patient who received a combined kidney and bone marrow transplant. Some T cells may be supplied by the graft donor. Incomplete CDR3 DNA: TGTGCCAGCAGCTCCCCGGAGCGAAACACAGATACG. Protein: CASSSPERNTDT. In full, the CDR3 is CASSSPERNTDTQYF.